This record looks at one T cell receptor beta chain sequence and its context. The CDR3 totals 13 residues. Germline V gene data show CDR1 as SEHNR and CDR2 as FQNEAQ (reference sequence). Germline trimming cut 1 base from V and 12 bases from J; bases unmatched to any gene: 6. The data are from a study of blood T cell repertoires in COVID-19. Profiling relied on immunoSEQ multiplex PCR, and the TCRdb table lists in-frame clones only, not all of them. The sample shows some 46,000 clones, around 83% of them seen only once. This chain connects TRBV7-9 to TRBJ1-5, with 7 nucleotides matching TRBD1. Input material: peripheral blood. The receptor was derived from a man in his 60s with active COVID-19. The DNA of the CDR3 is TGTGCCAGCAGCTTAGAGATAACAGGGGACCAGCATTTT. Translation gives CASSLEITGDQHF.